This T cell receptor beta chain was captured in a study of OX40 agonist ivuxolimab in advanced cancers. At the level of the study: Patients undergoing dose escalation presented with hepatocellular carcinoma, melanoma, renal cell or head and neck cancer. Of the patients, three showed partial responses, one with hepatocellular carcinoma and two with cutaneous melanoma. General study results and limits: Mean expanded clone counts were higher in CD8+ than CD4+ T cells.

As for this clone: Its antigen is currently unknown.

Clones were read by immunoSEQ multiplex PCR, and TCRdb kept only the in-frame ones, dropping some. The table records tens of thousands of clones, about 90% of them present only once. V shed 2 bases and J 4 bases; nucleotides not matched to a gene: 4. CDR1 and CDR2 from the germline V gene are LNHDA and SQIVND (reference sequence). The CDR3 totals 16 residues. This specimen was CD4+ or CD8+ T cells sorted from blood, taken in a trial of the OX40 agonist ivuxolimab. V is TRBV19 and J is TRBJ2-1, with 11 bases fitting TRBD2. The receptor comes from an adult with an advanced solid tumor such as melanoma, head and neck, liver or kidney cancer. CDR3 residues: CASSITSGGSYNEQFF. For the CDR3, the DNA is TGTGCCAGTAGTATAACTAGCGGGGGATCTTACAATGAGCAGTTCTTC.